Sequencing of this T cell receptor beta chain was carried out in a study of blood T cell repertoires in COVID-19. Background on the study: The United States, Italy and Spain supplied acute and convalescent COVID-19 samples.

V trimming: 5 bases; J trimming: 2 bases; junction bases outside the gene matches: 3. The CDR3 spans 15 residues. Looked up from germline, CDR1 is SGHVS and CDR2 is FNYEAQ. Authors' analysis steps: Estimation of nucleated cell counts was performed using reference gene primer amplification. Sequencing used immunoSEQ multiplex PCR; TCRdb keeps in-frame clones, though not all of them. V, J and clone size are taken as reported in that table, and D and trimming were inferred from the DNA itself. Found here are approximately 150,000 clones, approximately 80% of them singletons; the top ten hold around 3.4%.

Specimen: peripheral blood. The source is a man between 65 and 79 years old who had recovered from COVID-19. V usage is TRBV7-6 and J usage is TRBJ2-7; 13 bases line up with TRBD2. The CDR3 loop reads CASSLGLAGPYEQYF. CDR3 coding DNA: TGTGCCAGCAGCCTGGGACTAGCGGGGCCCTACGAGCAGTACTTC.